Shown below are 12 T cell receptor beta chains from a single sample sequenced in a study of CD8 T cells in Susac syndrome. Reverse transcription of roughly 0.5 to 1 ug RNA was carried out with random hexamers. One entry per CDR3 protein results from TCRdb running MiXCR on the immunoSEQ multiplex PCR reads. This sample has tens of thousands of distinct CDR3 sequences; 85% to 95% occur once, and the top ten carry under 0.3%. Input material: CD8+ T cells from PBMCs. The origin of the receptors is a human donor in good health.

The CDR3 DNA follows: TGCAGCGTTCGTCTTTTCAGCTCCTACAATGAGCAGTTCTTC. It yields the protein CSVRLFSSYNEQFF. This rearrangement joins TRBV29-1 to TRBJ2-1; D is unresolved. Looked up from germline, CDR1 is SQVTM and CDR2 is ANQGSEA. There are 14 residues in the CDR3. Trimming took off 5 bases at V and 0 bases at J, with 11 bases between the two ends.

The chain carries TRBV11-2 and TRBJ2-1; 10 bases are shared with TRBD2. Germline trimming cut 2 bases from V and 0 bases from J; bases unmatched to any gene: 13. CDR3 length: 20 residues. CDR1 and CDR2 from the germline V gene are SGHAT and FQNNGV. CDR3 nucleotides: TGTGCCAGCAGCTTAAATAAGGCTAGCGGGGGTTATAGCTCCTACAATGAGCAGTTCTTC. It codes for CASSLNKASGGYSSYNEQFF. Full variable domain (remainder filled in from reference TRBV11-2 and TRBJ2-1): EAGVAQSPRYKIIEKRQSVAFWCNPISGHATLYWYQQILGQGPKLLIQFQNNGVVDDSQLPKDRFSAERLKGVDSTLKIQPAKLEDSAVYLCASSLNKASGGYSSYNEQFFGPGTRLTVL.

This chain uses TRBV5-4 with TRBJ1-1; TRBD1 matches at 10 bases. V shed 4 bases, J shed 4 bases, and the junction held 1 base outside the gene matches. The CDR3 length is 13 residues. Germline values: CDR1 SGHNT, CDR2 YYREEE (reference sequence). The CDR3 nucleotides read TGTGCCAGCAGCCGGGACAGGGGCACTGAAGCTTTCTTT. Its translation: CASSRDRGTEAFF.

The chain joins TRBV27 to TRBJ2-6, with D hard to call. CDR1 and CDR2 from the germline V gene are MNHEY and SMNVEV (reference sequence). Deletions cut 8 bases from V and 2 bases from J, with 7 bases between. This CDR3 contains 13 residues. CDR3 region: CASADPGANVLTF. CDR3 nucleotide sequence: TGTGCCAGCGCTGACCCTGGGGCCAACGTCCTGACTTTC.

The V call is TRBV4-3, the J call TRBJ2-3, with a tentative D call TRBD1 (5 bases). Germline V CDR1 and CDR2: LGHNA, YSLEER. This CDR3 is built from 14 residues. Trimming took 5 bases from V and 3 from J, leaving 12 bases between them. The CDR3 DNA follows: TGCGCCAGCAGCGTGGACATTGCAACAGATACGCAGTATTTT. This translates into CASSVDIATDTQYF.

The V call is TRBV4-1, the J call TRBJ1-5; 7 nucleotides match TRBD1. The CDR3 loop spans 18 amino acids. In germline, CDR1 is MGHRA, CDR2 YSYEKL. V shed 0 bases and J 0 bases; nucleotides not matched to a gene: 8. CDR3 bases: TGCGCCAGCAGCCAAGACGGGACAGAATCCTATAGCAATCAGCCCCAGCATTTT. Translating gives CASSQDGTESYSNQPQHF.

The chain is built from TRBV10-3 and TRBJ2-7; 8 nucleotides align to TRBD1. Looked up from germline, CDR1 is ENHRY and CDR2 is SYGVKD. The CDR3 contains 14 residues. Losses at the gene ends were 6 bases for V and 2 bases for J; bases not matched to a gene: 6. The CDR3 DNA follows: TGTGCCATCAGCGGACAGGGAGACACCTACGAGCAGTACTTC. Protein sequence: CAISGQGDTYEQYF.

This chain links TRBV27 with TRBJ2-7, with D unclear. The CDR3 runs 13 residues. The germline V gene has CDR1 MNHEY and CDR2 SMNVEV (reference sequence). V shed 8 bases and J shed 2 bases, with 13 bases lying between them. The CDR3 DNA follows: TGTGCCAGCGGCAGTACTCATGCCTACGAGCAGTACTTC. Its translation is CASGSTHAYEQYF.

The rearrangement joins TRBV2 to TRBJ1-2; TRBD1 is a possible D gene (5 bases). With 1 base removed from V and 8 bases from J, the gap between germline ends came to 14 bases. The CDR3 spans 14 residues. Germline values: CDR1 SNHLY, CDR2 FYNNEI. The CDR3 sequence is CASSEDMGPEGYTF. The CDR3 DNA sequence: TGTGCCAGCAGTGAAGACATGGGACCGGAGGGCTACACCTTC.

The count of this clonotype is one. The chain joins TRBV29-1 to TRBJ1-3; no clear D. Germline CDR1 and CDR2: SQVTM and ANQGSEA. Trimming pared 1 base from V and 1 base from J, leaving 11 bases between. This CDR3 contains 15 residues. The CDR3 nucleotides are TGCAGCGTTGAAGTACGGGCCAGGTCTGGAAACACCATATATTTT. Translation gives CSVEVRARSGNTIYF.

This clonotype appeared a single time. The chain recombines TRBV29-1 with TRBJ2-7, with D possibly TRBD2 on 5 matching bases. Trimming took 6 bases from V and 0 from J, leaving 18 bases between them. Germline V lookup: CDR1 SQVTM, CDR2 ANQGSEA. The CDR3 is 15 amino acids. CDR3 sequence reads: CSVRARAGISYEQYF. The CDR3 DNA reads as TGCAGCGTGAGAGCGAGGGCAGGCATCTCCTACGAGCAGTACTTC.

This chain uses TRBV5-6 with TRBJ2-5; unclear D gene. The V gene lost 0 bases and the J gene lost 3 bases, with 12 bases spanning the gap. This CDR3 comprises 15 residues. Per the germline V gene, CDR1 is SGHDT and CDR2 is YYEEEE. CDR3: CASSLVGQVEETQYF. CDR3 nucleotide sequence: TGTGCCAGCAGCTTGGTTGGTCAGGTCGAAGAGACCCAGTACTTC. Full variable domain (remainder filled in from reference TRBV5-6 and TRBJ2-5): DAGVTQSPTHLIKTRGQQVTLRCSPKSGHDTVSWYQQALGQGPQFIFQYYEEEERQRGNFPDRFSGHQFPNYSSELNVNALLLGDSALYLCASSLVGQVEETQYFGPGTRLLVL.